These T cell receptor beta chains were read from a single sample in a study of identical twins. TCRdb independently ran MiXCR on the 5' RACE reads; one entry per CDR3 protein. The table shows about 530,000 distinct CDR3 sequences, with about 22% occurring only once. The same data also contributed to another study, on yellow fever vaccine responses in identical twins.

The sequencing sample was made of CD4+ T cells sorted from blood. The receptors shown here come from a woman under 30 in good health. The conserved cysteine and the conserved F or W are not part of the CDR3 here.

j_call v_call cdr3_aa
TRBJ2-2 TRBV7-2 ASSLAILAGTGELF
TRBJ2-7 TRBV5-1 ASSSAVQGGGGEQY
TRBJ2-7 TRBV7-3 ASSSSGTGQSEQY
TRBJ1-5 TRBV12-3/TRBV12-4 ASSSQGRNQPQH
TRBJ2-7 TRBV19 ASSRSRQQGYEQY
TRBJ2-4 TRBV19 ASSSPSRGNIQY
TRBJ1-1 TRBV5-1 ASSVRGVLNTEAF
TRBJ2-5 TRBV10-3 AISGGLAGGQETQY
TRBJ1-4 TRBV4-1 ASSAPYEKLF
TRBJ1-1 TRBV29-1 SAGENTEAF
TRBJ2-2 TRBV20-1 SAPERGNTGELF
TRBJ2-1 TRBV6-2/TRBV6-3 ASSYSPPLLAGRNNEQF
TRBJ2-3 TRBV6-5 ASSYSRRQFFRADTQY
TRBJ2-1 TRBV15 ATSGGQGARSSYNEQF
TRBJ2-1 TRBV24-1 ATSDWTLGEQF
TRBJ2-4 TRBV15 ATSRDRGSLRNIQY
TRBJ1-2 TRBV20-1 SARDMDKLNYGYT
TRBJ2-3 TRBV18 ASSATSGRRVDTQY
TRBJ2-5 TRBV6-2/TRBV6-3 ASSPGGAGETQY
TRBJ2-2 TRBV29-1 SVEDPLLAAGELF
TRBJ1-4 TRBV20-1 SATLGPNEKLF
TRBJ2-1 TRBV4-2 ASSSQEVSSYNEQF
TRBJ2-7 TRBV7-9 ASSLESRVAEQY
TRBJ2-1 TRBV29-1 SVEGLQGASRNNEQF
TRBJ2-2 TRBV20-1 SARKSGGSPGELF
TRBJ1-5 TRBV12-3/TRBV12-4 ASSSGQGGQPQH
TRBJ2-3 TRBV7-9 ASSLYGDNTDTQY